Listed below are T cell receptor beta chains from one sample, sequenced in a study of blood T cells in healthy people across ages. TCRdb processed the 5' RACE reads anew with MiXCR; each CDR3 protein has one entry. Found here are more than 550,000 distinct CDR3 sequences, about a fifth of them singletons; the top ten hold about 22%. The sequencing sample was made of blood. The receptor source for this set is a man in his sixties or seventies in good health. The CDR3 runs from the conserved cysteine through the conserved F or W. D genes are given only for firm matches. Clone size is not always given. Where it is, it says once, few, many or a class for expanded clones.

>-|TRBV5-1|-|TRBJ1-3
CASSWALSGQGNTIYF
TGCGCCAGCAGCTGGGCCCTTTCGGGACAAGGAAACACCATATATTTT
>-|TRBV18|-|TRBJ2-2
CASSPLSGRLSNTGELFF
TGTGCCAGCTCACCACTTTCCGGACGTCTGTCGAACACCGGGGAGCTGTTTTTT
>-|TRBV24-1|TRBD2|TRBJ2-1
CATSVTSGREMAYNEQFF
TGTGCCACCAGTGTTACTAGCGGGAGGGAGATGGCCTACAATGAGCAGTTCTTC
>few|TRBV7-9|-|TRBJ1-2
CASSPPLGSGRSGYTF
TGTGCCAGCAGTCCCCCCTTGGGTAGCGGGCGTTCCGGCTACACCTTC
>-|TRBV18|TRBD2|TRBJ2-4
CASSATTLGSGGAILSRNIQYF
TGTGCCAGCTCGGCGACAACGTTGGGGAGCGGGGGGGCCATCCTCTCTAGAAACATTCAGTACTTC
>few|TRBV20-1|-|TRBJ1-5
CSAEIGGENQPQHF
TGCAGTGCTGAAATTGGGGGTGAGAATCAGCCCCAGCATTTT
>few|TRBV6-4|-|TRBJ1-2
CASSGQAGGYTF
TGTGCCAGCAGTGGACAGGCGGGGGGCTACACCTTC
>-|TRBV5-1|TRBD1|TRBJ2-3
CASSLMGQGTDTQYF
TGCGCCAGCAGCTTGATGGGACAGGGCACAGATACGCAGTATTTT
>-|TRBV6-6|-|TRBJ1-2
CASVRYGGNGYTF
TGTGCCAGCGTTAGGTACGGCGGGAATGGCTACACCTTC
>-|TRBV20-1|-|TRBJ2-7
CSARDPGRISYEQYF
TGCAGTGCTAGAGATCCAGGCAGGATTTCCTACGAGCAGTACTTC
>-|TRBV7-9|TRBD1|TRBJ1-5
CASSLGTGTGYSNQPQHF
TGTGCCAGCAGCTTAGGGACCGGGACAGGGTATAGCAATCAGCCCCAGCATTTT
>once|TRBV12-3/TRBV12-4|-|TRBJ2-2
CASSSFYKIGTGELFF
TGTGCCAGCAGTTCTTTTTACAAAATCGGCACCGGGGAGCTGTTTTTT
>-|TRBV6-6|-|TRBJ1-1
CASSYQGNTEAFF
TGTGCCAGCAGTTACCAGGGGAACACTGAAGCTTTCTTT
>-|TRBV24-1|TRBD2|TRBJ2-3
CATSDFRGTSVDTQYF
TGTGCCACCAGTGATTTTAGGGGGACTAGTGTGGATACGCAGTATTTT
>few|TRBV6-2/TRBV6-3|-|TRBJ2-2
CASSYNYANTGELFF
TGTGCCAGCAGTTATAACTACGCGAACACCGGGGAGCTGTTTTTT
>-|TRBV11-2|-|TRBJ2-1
CASSLAKPRNEQFF
TGTGCCAGCAGCTTAGCAAAACCCCGGAATGAGCAGTTCTTC
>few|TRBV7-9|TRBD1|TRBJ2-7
CASSLGGTGAREQYF
TGTGCCAGCAGCCTAGGTGGGACAGGGGCACGGGAGCAGTACTTC
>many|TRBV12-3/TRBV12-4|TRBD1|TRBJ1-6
CASSSQGQGADHSPLHF
TGTGCCAGCAGTTCCCAGGGACAGGGGGCGGATCATTCACCCCTCCACTTT
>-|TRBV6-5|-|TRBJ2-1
CASSYAGKHNEQFF
TGTGCCAGCAGTTACGCGGGAAAACACAATGAGCAGTTCTTC
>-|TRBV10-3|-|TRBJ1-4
CAISSRVAGNNEKLFF
TGTGCCATCAGTTCCCGAGTTGCGGGAAATAATGAAAAACTGTTTTTT
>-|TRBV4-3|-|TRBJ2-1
CASSQDRRRDEQFF
TGCGCCAGCAGCCAAGACAGGCGTCGAGATGAGCAGTTCTTC
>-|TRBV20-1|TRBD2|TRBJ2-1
CSAPRLAAYNEQFF
TGCAGTGCTCCCCGACTAGCGGCCTACAATGAGCAGTTCTTC
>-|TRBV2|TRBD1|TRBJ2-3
CASMGQGLTDTQYF
TGTGCCAGCATGGGACAGGGCTTGACAGATACGCAGTATTTT
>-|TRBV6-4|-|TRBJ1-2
CASSDREHGYTF
TGTGCCAGCAGTGACAGGGAGCATGGCTACACCTTC
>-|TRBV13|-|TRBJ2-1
CASSHSLRDEQFF
TGTGCCAGCAGCCATTCCCTGCGGGATGAGCAGTTCTTC
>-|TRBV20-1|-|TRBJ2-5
CSARFLALGKTQYF
TGCAGTGCTAGGTTTTTGGCCCTAGGGAAGACCCAGTACTTC
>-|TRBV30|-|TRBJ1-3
CAWSALATGWNTIYF
TGTGCCTGGAGCGCACTAGCTACAGGGTGGAACACCATATATTTT
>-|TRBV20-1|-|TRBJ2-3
CSARPLRWGDSTDTQYF
TGCAGTGCTAGACCTCTACGGTGGGGGGATAGCACAGATACGCAGTATTTT
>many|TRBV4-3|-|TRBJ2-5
CASSQTGLETQYF
TGCGCCAGCAGCCAAACAGGGTTAGAGACCCAGTACTTC